The 28 T cell receptor beta chains given below trace back to one sample, sequenced in a study of blood T cell repertoires in COVID-19. TCRdb's table, derived via immunoSEQ multiplex PCR, lists solely in-frame clones and lacks some. This table has tens of thousands of clones, roughly 84% appearing once. Sequencing used peripheral blood. Source of these receptors: a man in his 60s with COVID-19, enrolled during active disease.

This clone has just a few counts. The chain uses TRBV15 and TRBJ1-2; D ambiguous. Germline loops: CDR1 LNHNV, CDR2 YYDKDF (reference sequence). Trimming pared 5 bases from V and 2 bases from J, leaving 12 bases between. The CDR3 is made up of 14 amino acids. The CDR3 DNA reads TGTGCCACCAGCCCACCCGGGAGCAACTATGGCTACACCTTC. It yields the protein CATSPPGSNYGYTF.

The gene calls are TRBV5-1 and TRBJ2-3; TRBD1 agrees at 7 bases. This CDR3 comprises 16 residues. Germline assignment: CDR1 SGHRS and CDR2 YFSETQ. V trimming: 1 base; J trimming: 3 bases; junction bases outside the gene matches: 8. CDR3 nucleotide sequence: TGCGCCAGCAGCTTGAGGGCAGGGGGATTTACAGATACGCAGTATTTT. Translation gives CASSLRAGGFTDTQYF. The entire variable domain, with the rest obtained from reference TRBV5-1 and TRBJ2-3, is as follows: KAGVTQTPRYLIKTRGQQVTLSCSPISGHRSVSWYQQTPGQGLQFLFEYFSETQRNKGNFPGRFSGRQFSNSRSEMNVSTLELGDSALYLCASSLRAGGFTDTQYFGPGTRLTVL.

This clone has more than one count but fewer than ten. The V gene is TRBV7-2, the J gene TRBJ2-5, with D perhaps TRBD1 (6 bases). Germline V CDR1 and CDR2: SGHTA, FQGNSA. The V end lost 5 bases, the J end lost 0 bases, and 13 bases lay between the germline ends. The CDR3 runs 15 residues. The DNA of the CDR3 is TGTGCCAGCAGCCGCGGACAGATGTACCAAGAGACCCAGTACTTC. Translating gives CASSRGQMYQETQYF. The full variable domain, with the rest looked up from reference TRBV7-2 and TRBJ2-5, is GAGVSQSPSNKVTEKGKDVELRCDPISGHTALYWYRQSLGQGLEFLIYFQGNSAPDKSGLPSDRFSAERTGGSVSTLTIQRTQQEDSAVYLCASSRGQMYQETQYFGPGTRLLVL.

This clone was picked up a small number of times. This chain connects TRBV5-1 to TRBJ2-1; tentative D call: TRBD2 (5 bases). The CDR3 runs 14 residues. Deletions cut 5 bases from V and 3 bases from J, with 12 bases between. Per the germline V gene, CDR1 is SGHRS and CDR2 is YFSETQ. The CDR3 loop reads CASSRGSNYNEQFF. The CDR3 DNA reads TGCGCCAGCAGTCGGGGATCGAACTACAATGAGCAGTTCTTC.

This chain uses TRBV2 with TRBJ2-1; unclear D gene. Per germline, CDR1 SNHLY and CDR2 FYNNEI. The CDR3 covers 15 residues. Between the trimmed V and J ends, which lost 8 bases and 0 bases, there was a span of 14 bases. The CDR3 loop reads CASERIRSSYNEQFF. The CDR3 coding sequence is TGTGCCAGCGAGAGGATACGTAGCTCCTACAATGAGCAGTTCTTC.

The chain couples TRBV5-6 to TRBJ2-3, with 9 bases that match TRBD1. The CDR3 consists of 12 residues. The V gene end was trimmed by 3 bases and the J gene end by 14 bases; junction bases not matched to a gene: 7. The germline gives CDR1 SGHDT, CDR2 YYEEEE. CDR3 in amino acids: CASSSGTGYVYF. CDR3 bases: TGTGCCAGCAGCTCCGGGACAGGGTACGTGTATTTT.

This clone appeared a single time. The gene calls are TRBV11-2 and TRBJ1-2, with a weak D call TRBD1 (5 bases). V was cut by 0 bases and J by 4 bases, with 9 bases left in between. The CDR3 covers 14 residues. Germline values: CDR1 SGHAT, CDR2 FQNNGV. The CDR3 DNA is TGTGCCAGCAGCTTAGAGGAGGGGTCCTATGGCTACACCTTC. It translates to CASSLEEGSYGYTF.

The chain recombines TRBV7-2 with TRBJ2-7; 7 nucleotides align to TRBD2. V shed 3 bases and J 4 bases; nucleotides not matched to a gene: 9. The CDR3 is 15 residues long. The germline CDR1 and CDR2 sequences are SGHTA and FQGNSA. The DNA of the CDR3 is TGTGCCAGCAGCTTCTTAGCGGGTTCGAGGTACGAGCAGTACTTC. It codes for CASSFLAGSRYEQYF.

V gene TRBV6-1 combines with J gene TRBJ1-2, with D possibly being TRBD1 (6 bases). The V end lost 2 bases, the J end lost 4 bases, and 23 bases lay between the germline ends. The CDR3 is made up of 18 amino acids. The germline V gene has CDR1 MNHNS and CDR2 SASEGT. CDR3 sequence (DNA): TGTGCCAGCAGTGAACCCGACAGCACGAGGGGGTATAGCTATGGCTACACCTTC. Protein: CASSEPDSTRGYSYGYTF.

This chain uses TRBV19 with TRBJ2-1, with TRBD1 matching 9 bases. The CDR3 has 19 amino acids. CDR1 LNHDA and CDR2 SQIVND come from the germline V gene (reference sequence). The J segment lost 5 bases and the V segment lost 2 bases, leaving 16 bases of the junction unmatched. CDR3 bases: TGTGCCAGTAGTATAAGGGACAGGGAGGGAGGGGGTATTCACAATGAGCAGTTCTTC. Protein product: CASSIRDREGGGIHNEQFF.

This chain links TRBV27 with TRBJ2-1; no firm D call. Germline loops: CDR1 MNHEY, CDR2 SMNVEV (reference sequence). This CDR3 contains 12 residues. The V end was cut by 8 bases, the J end by 5 bases, with 10 bases between. The DNA for the CDR3 is TGTGCCAGCTCCTTGAACAACAATGAGCAGTTCTTC. Amino acids: CASSLNNNEQFF.

This clone was found once. This chain uses TRBV6-5 with TRBJ2-7; possible D gene TRBD1, 5 bases. V was shortened by 9 bases and J by 5 bases, with 20 bases between the two germline ends. Germline V lookup: CDR1 MNHEY, CDR2 SVGAGI. The CDR3 is 14 amino acids. The CDR3 nucleotides read TGTGCCAGGCCACAAGGGGTCGAGCGCGACGAGCAGTACTTC. It yields the protein CARPQGVERDEQYF.

This sequence joins TRBV2 and TRBJ2-7; D might be TRBD2 (5 bases). Germline V gene sequence: CDR1 SNHLY, CDR2 FYNNEI. Trimming shortened V by 8 bases and J by 1 base, and 9 bases separated the two germline ends. This CDR3 comprises 12 residues. CDR3 sequence (DNA): TGTGCCAGCGCAACGGGGTCCTACGAGCAGTACTTC. As protein: CASATGSYEQYF.

V usage is TRBV6-2 or TRBV6-3 and J usage is TRBJ2-3; 9 nucleotides align to TRBD1. Germline V CDR1 and CDR2: MNHEY, SVGEGT. The junction had 8 bases not matched to a gene; V was cut back by 6 bases and J by 4 bases. The CDR3 runs 15 residues. CDR3 DNA: TGTGCCAGCAGCCTCGGGACAGGGCGTTCAGATACGCAGTATTTT. This encodes CASSLGTGRSDTQYF.

The chain uses TRBV6-5 and TRBJ1-3; D gene uncertain. The germline V gene encodes CDR1 MNHEY and CDR2 SVGAGI. There are 12 residues in the CDR3. Trimming shortened V by 5 bases and J by 2 bases, and 4 bases separated the two germline ends. Written as DNA, the CDR3 is TGTGCCAGCAGTCTAACTGGAAACACCATATATTTT. Its translation is CASSLTGNTIYF.

V gene TRBV6-1 combines with J gene TRBJ1-1, with D perhaps matching TRBD1 (5 bases). The CDR3 is 13 amino acids. Trimming took off 1 base at V and 6 bases at J, with 9 bases between the two ends. The germline V gene has CDR1 MNHNS and CDR2 SASEGT. In DNA form, the CDR3 reads TGTGCCAGCAGTGAAGTCGGACACGCTGAAGCTTTCTTT. As protein: CASSEVGHAEAFF.

The chain combines TRBV2 with TRBJ2-4, with D perhaps matching TRBD1 (7 bases). Looked up from germline, CDR1 is SNHLY and CDR2 is FYNNEI. V was cut by 4 bases and J by 9 bases, with 16 bases left in between. This CDR3 region has 14 residues. The CDR3 DNA reads as TGTGCCAGCAGTGTGGAGGGGGCGCAGGGCATTCAGTACTTC. It codes for CASSVEGAQGIQYF.

The rearrangement joins TRBV7-9 to TRBJ1-1; 7 bases align to TRBD1. Losses at the gene ends were 7 bases for V and 0 bases for J; bases not matched to a gene: 8. Germline values: CDR1 SEHNR, CDR2 FQNEAQ (reference sequence). The CDR3 consists of 15 residues. The CDR3 bases are TGTGCCAGCACCCTAGAAGGGACAGTGAACACTGAAGCTTTCTTT. This encodes CASTLEGTVNTEAFF. Full variable domain (outside the CDR3, taken from reference TRBV7-9 and TRBJ1-1): DTGVSQNPRHKITKRGQNVTFRCDPISEHNRLYWYRQTLGQGPEFLTYFQNEAQLEKSRLLSDRFSAERPKGSFSTLEIQRTEQGDSAMYLCASTLEGTVNTEAFFGQGTRLTVV.

The rearrangement joins TRBV4-1 to TRBJ2-7, with TRBD2 matching 9 bases. J lost 3 bases, V lost 4 bases, and 4 bases had no gene match. The length of the CDR3 is 14 residues. Germline CDR1 reads MGHRA; CDR2 reads YSYEKL. Here the CDR3 reads CASSPSSGVYEQYF. The CDR3 region has the DNA TGCGCCAGCAGCCCCTCTAGCGGGGTCTACGAGCAGTACTTC.

The chain combines TRBV11-2 with TRBJ1-2, with D perhaps matching TRBD1 (5 bases). The germline CDR1 and CDR2 sequences are SGHAT and FQNNGV. V dropped 3 bases and J dropped 4 bases, with 12 bases sitting between them. The CDR3 has 14 residues. The CDR3 protein is CASSFRRQTYGYTF. CDR3 nucleotides: TGTGCCAGCAGCTTTAGGAGACAGACCTATGGCTACACCTTC.

The chain couples TRBV11-2 to TRBJ2-1; 13 bases fit TRBD2. Per the germline V gene, CDR1 is SGHAT and CDR2 is FQNNGV. There are 18 residues in the CDR3. V lost 5 bases to trimming and J lost 0 bases; unmatched junction nucleotides: 7. CDR3: CASSRRTSGSPSYNEQFF. The CDR3 DNA sequence: TGTGCCAGCAGCAGACGGACTAGCGGGAGTCCCTCCTACAATGAGCAGTTCTTC.

This chain joins TRBV28 and TRBJ1-2, with D perhaps matching TRBD1 (5 bases). The CDR3 contains 14 residues. Germline CDR1 and CDR2: MDHEN and SYDVKM. Trimming stripped 3 bases from V and 2 bases from J, with 10 bases between. The CDR3 region is CASSLPGMNYGYTF. Here the CDR3 DNA reads TGTGCCAGCAGTTTGCCAGGGATGAACTATGGCTACACCTTC.

V gene TRBV7-3 combines with J gene TRBJ2-3; 13 nucleotides line up with TRBD2. The germline CDR1 and CDR2 sequences are SGHTA and FQGTGA. J was trimmed by 4 bases and V by 5 bases; bases with no gene match: 6. The CDR3 is made up of 16 amino acids. CDR3 nucleotides: TGTGCCAGCAGCACCGGACTAGCGGGAGTTGCAGATACGCAGTATTTT. As protein: CASSTGLAGVADTQYF.

This clone was recorded only once. V and J are TRBV7-2 and TRBJ2-5; D not resolved. This CDR3 has 13 residues. V shed 1 base and J shed 3 bases, with 6 bases lying between them. Germline V CDR1 and CDR2: SGHTA, FQGNSA. CDR3 in amino acids: CASSLGGEETQYF. CDR3 coding DNA: TGTGCCAGCAGCTTAGGCGGAGAAGAGACCCAGTACTTC.

The J gene is TRBJ1-6, the V gene TRBV7-9; D gene ambiguous. The CDR3 runs 14 residues. The germline gives CDR1 SEHNR, CDR2 FQNEAQ (reference sequence). V lost 2 bases to trimming and J lost 9 bases, with 11 bases between them. The CDR3: CASSLISVSSPLHF. The CDR3 nucleotides read TGTGCCAGCAGCTTAATCTCGGTTAGTTCACCCCTCCACTTT.

This sequence joins TRBV14 and TRBJ2-5, with D possibly matching TRBD2 (6 bases). The germline V and J ends were trimmed by 4 bases and 2 bases, with 20 bases remaining between them. Germline V gene data show CDR1 as SGHDN and CDR2 as FVKESK. The CDR3 spans 17 residues. The CDR3 region is CASSRQRRASAQETQYF. The CDR3, as DNA: TGTGCCAGCAGCCGCCAACGTCGGGCTAGCGCTCAAGAGACCCAGTACTTC.

The chain couples TRBV12-3 or TRBV12-4 to TRBJ2-7; no firm D call. The CDR3 extends over 13 amino acids. V lost 4 bases, J lost 6 bases, and 13 bases lay in between. CDR3 sequence (DNA): TGTGCCAGCAGTTCCTCTACTACGGCCGAGCAGTACTTC. It is translated as CASSSSTTAEQYF.

The gene calls are TRBV11-3 and TRBJ2-7; 12 bases line up with TRBD2. Trimming removed 4 bases from V and 6 bases from J; junction bases left unmatched: 10. This CDR3 is 16 amino acids long. Germline CDR1 and CDR2: SGHNT and YENEEA. The CDR3: CASSSRLAGVQGEQYF. CDR3 DNA sequence: TGTGCCAGCAGCTCGAGACTAGCGGGAGTTCAAGGCGAGCAGTACTTC.